These 15 T cell receptor beta chains came from one sample sequenced in a study of blood T cell repertoires in COVID-19. Only in-frame clones appear in the TCRdb table, and some are missing; sequencing was by immunoSEQ multiplex PCR. Among about 69,000 clones listed, approximately 80% were seen once. Sequences were obtained from peripheral blood. All receptors derive from a man between 50 and 59 years old with COVID-19, enrolled during active disease.

This chain joins TRBV12-5 and TRBJ1-2; TRBD1 agrees at 9 bases. CDR1 is LGHNT and CDR2 is FRNRAP in the germline V gene. Trimming removed 6 bases from V and 5 bases from J; junction bases left unmatched: 4. The CDR3 totals 13 residues. Here the CDR3 reads CASGSGTGYGYTF. The CDR3 DNA is TGTGCTAGTGGGTCCGGGACAGGGTATGGCTACACCTTC.

This clone was picked up many times. J is TRBJ2-5 and V is TRBV5-1; D is perhaps TRBD1 (6 bases). Between the trimmed V and J ends, which lost 5 bases and 1 base, there was a span of 12 bases. Germline V lookup: CDR1 SGHRS, CDR2 YFSETQ. The CDR3 has 14 residues. CDR3 coding DNA: TGCGCCAGCAGGGGTACAGGGAGCCAAGAGACCCAGTACTTC. It translates to CASRGTGSQETQYF.

The chain recombines TRBV7-2 with TRBJ1-2; D is undetermined. Germline CDR1 reads SGHTA; CDR2 reads FQGNSA. The CDR3 loop spans 19 amino acids. The V end lost 0 bases, the J end lost 0 bases, and 20 bases lay between the germline ends. The CDR3 sequence is CASSLASEGFTLANYGYTF. The CDR3 DNA is TGTGCCAGCAGCTTAGCGTCGGAGGGATTCACTTTAGCTAACTATGGCTACACCTTC.

The chain combines TRBV5-6 with TRBJ2-3, with D perhaps matching TRBD1 (6 bases). The CDR3 is made up of 17 amino acids. The germline CDR1 and CDR2 sequences are SGHDT and YYEEEE. V was clipped by 2 bases and J by 0 bases, with 16 bases between them. The CDR3 DNA reads TGTGCCAGCAGCTTACGCCAGACAGGCGCTAGCACAGATACGCAGTATTTT. Amino acids: CASSLRQTGASTDTQYF.

The rearrangement links TRBV5-1 to TRBJ2-3; 7 positions match TRBD2. Germline assignment: CDR1 SGHRS and CDR2 YFSETQ. After removal of 3 bases from V and 0 bases from J, the junction contained 4 bases not matched to a gene. There are 15 residues in the CDR3. The CDR3 DNA reads as TGCGCCAGCAGCTACCTAGCGGAAAGCACAGATACGCAGTATTTT. Protein sequence: CASSYLAESTDTQYF.

This chain links TRBV2 with TRBJ2-7; TRBD1 might be the D (6 bases). Trimming pared 6 bases from V and 5 bases from J, leaving 17 bases between. The CDR3 is 14 amino acids. Per germline, CDR1 SNHLY and CDR2 FYNNEI. CDR3 sequence: CASRAGQGSDEQYF. In nucleotides, the CDR3 is TGTGCCAGCAGGGCGGGCCAGGGGTCCGACGAGCAGTACTTC.

The chain uses TRBV18 and TRBJ1-2; 7 bases fit TRBD1. Germline V gene sequence: CDR1 KGHSH, CDR2 LQKENI. The CDR3 extends over 14 amino acids. V shed 5 bases and J 8 bases; nucleotides not matched to a gene: 11. This CDR3 is CASSTGEGSSGYTF. In DNA form, the CDR3 reads TGTGCCAGCTCAACAGGGGAAGGATCCTCGGGCTACACCTTC.

The chain recombines TRBV7-9 with TRBJ2-7; 7 bases map to TRBD1. Germline V gene data show CDR1 as SEHNR and CDR2 as FQNEAQ (reference sequence). The CDR3 length is 14 residues. V gave up 3 bases and J gave up 0 bases; unmatched junction bases: 2. CDR3 region: CASSLDRSSYEQYF. In DNA form, the CDR3 reads TGTGCCAGCAGCTTGGACAGGAGCTCCTACGAGCAGTACTTC.

This chain links TRBV7-9 with TRBJ1-6; perhaps TRBD1 as D (6 bases). CDR1 is SEHNR, CDR2 FQNEAQ, per germline (reference sequence). Trimming removed 0 bases from V and 6 bases from J, with 9 bases in between. This CDR3 has 15 residues. CDR3 loop: CASSLADRLNSPLHF. CDR3 sequence (DNA): TGTGCCAGCAGCTTAGCGGACAGACTTAATTCACCCCTCCACTTT.

The chain recombines TRBV5-1 with TRBJ1-1; 8 positions agree with TRBD1. Germline CDR1 SGHRS, CDR2 YFSETQ. V shed 0 bases, J shed 0 bases, and the junction held 7 bases outside the gene matches. The CDR3 loop spans 17 amino acids. The CDR3: CASSLAVTGDMNTEAFF. CDR3 in DNA: TGCGCCAGCAGCTTGGCTGTGACAGGGGACATGAACACTGAAGCTTTCTTT.

In its sample, this clone was seen once. J is TRBJ1-1 and V is TRBV11-3; 8 bases agree with TRBD1. Per germline, CDR1 SGHNT and CDR2 YENEEA. CDR3 size: 14 residues. Trimming at V came to 4 bases and at J to 6 bases, leaving 7 bases not matched to a gene. The CDR3 region has the DNA TGTGCCAGCAGCTCATACAGGGGGGCGTCTGAAGCTTTCTTT. Translation: CASSSYRGASEAFF.

This sequence joins TRBV4-1 and TRBJ1-5; a possible D gene is TRBD1 (6 bases). The CDR3 length is 19 residues. V dropped 0 bases and J dropped 6 bases, with 24 bases sitting between them. Looked up from germline, CDR1 is MGHRA and CDR2 is YSYEKL. CDR3 in amino acids: CASSQDLGRIHRDGQPQHF. CDR3 sequence (DNA): TGCGCCAGCAGCCAAGATTTGGGAAGAATTCACAGGGATGGTCAGCCCCAGCATTTT.

The gene calls are TRBV5-5 and TRBJ2-5; weak D call: TRBD2 (7 bases). Looked up from germline, CDR1 is SGHKS and CDR2 is YYEKEE (reference sequence). With 5 bases removed from V and 3 bases from J, the gap between germline ends came to 14 bases. This CDR3 has 14 amino acids. The DNA of the CDR3 is TGTGCCAGCAGTACGAGGGGGGGTGAAGAGACCCAGTACTTC. It specifies CASSTRGGEETQYF.

The V and J genes are TRBV14 and TRBJ1-6, with 10 bases fitting TRBD1. The CDR3 loop spans 13 amino acids. V lost 3 bases to trimming and J lost 10 bases; unmatched junction nucleotides: 0. Per the germline V gene, CDR1 is SGHDN and CDR2 is FVKESK. The DNA for the CDR3 is TGTGCCAGCAGCCAGACAGGGGGCTCACCCCTCCACTTT. It codes for CASSQTGGSPLHF.

The sample holds one count of this clone. The chain carries TRBV6-6 and TRBJ1-5; the match to TRBD1 covers 8 bases. This CDR3 contains 14 residues. V lost 5 bases to trimming and J lost 2 bases; unmatched junction nucleotides: 2. CDR1 is MNHNY, CDR2 SVGAGI, per germline (reference sequence). CDR3 in DNA: TGTGCCAGCAGTGACAGGGGCGGCAATCAGCCCCAGCATTTT. Protein product: CASSDRGGNQPQHF.